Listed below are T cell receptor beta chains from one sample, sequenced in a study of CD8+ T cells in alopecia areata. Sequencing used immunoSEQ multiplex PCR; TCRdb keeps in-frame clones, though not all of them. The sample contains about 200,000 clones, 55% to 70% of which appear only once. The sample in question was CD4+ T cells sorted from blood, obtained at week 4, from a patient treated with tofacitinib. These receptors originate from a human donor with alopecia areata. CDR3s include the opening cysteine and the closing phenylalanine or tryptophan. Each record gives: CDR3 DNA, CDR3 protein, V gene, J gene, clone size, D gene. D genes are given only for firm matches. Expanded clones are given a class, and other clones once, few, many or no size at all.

TGTGCCAGCAGTGCCCGACTAGGAGGCGATACGCAGTATTTT	CASSARLGGDTQYF	TRBV6-1	TRBJ2-3	-	-
TGCAGCGGTAGCGGGGGGGAAGAGACCCAGTACTTC	CSGSGGEETQYF	TRBV29-1	TRBJ2-5	-	TRBD2
TGTGCCACCAGCAGGGATGGGTCAGCCGGGGAGCTGTTTTTT	CATSRDGSAGELFF	TRBV15	TRBJ2-2	-	-
TGTGCCAGCTCACCGTGGACAGTGGACACTGAAGCTTTCTTT	CASSPWTVDTEAFF	TRBV18	TRBJ1-1	-	-
TGTGCCAGCAGCCTGGGACCAGGGGGCTACGAGCAGTACTTC	CASSLGPGGYEQYF	TRBV7-9	TRBJ2-7	-	TRBD1
TGCGCCAGCAGCCAAGATCTCAGGAACGAGCAGTACTTC	CASSQDLRNEQYF	TRBV4-3	TRBJ2-7	-	-
TGTGCCAGCAGTTTATTACGGGGGGTGAACACTGAAGCTTTCTTT	CASSLLRGVNTEAFF	TRBV27	TRBJ1-1	many	-
TGTGCCAGCAGTGGGGGACTGGCTCAGCCCCAGCATTTT	CASSGGLAQPQHF	TRBV2	TRBJ1-5	few	-
TGCAGCGTTGCTGGGCAGGGTAATTCACCCCTCCACTTT	CSVAGQGNSPLHF	TRBV29-1	TRBJ1-6	-	-
TGTGCCTGGAGTCCCGGACGGTCTGATTCACCCCTCCACTTT	CAWSPGRSDSPLHF	TRBV30	TRBJ1-6	-	-
TGTGCCTGGAGTGTACAGGGGAGCTATGGCTACACCTTC	CAWSVQGSYGYTF	TRBV30	TRBJ1-2	-	TRBD1
TGTGCCAGCAGCCAAGATTGGGCGTCCCACGGGCGCGGCTATGGCTACACCTTC	CASSQDWASHGRGYGYTF	TRBV4-2	TRBJ1-2	few	-
TGTGCCACCAGCAGAGTCGGGACGGAGCAGTACTTC	CATSRVGTEQYF	TRBV15	TRBJ2-7	-	-
TGTGCCAGCAGTTACGCACCGTCAGAGACCCAGTACTTC	CASSYAPSETQYF	TRBV6-5	TRBJ2-5	once	-
TGTGCCTGGAGTGTACAAGGGTTGAATCAGCCCCAGCATTTT	CAWSVQGLNQPQHF	TRBV30	TRBJ1-5	-	-
TGCAGCGTTGATGGGGGATTTGCGAACACCGGGGAGCTGTTTTTT	CSVDGGFANTGELFF	TRBV29-1	TRBJ2-2	-	-
TGCGCCAGCAGCCGTCCCGGGACATCAGGCAATCAGCCCCAGCATTTT	CASSRPGTSGNQPQHF	TRBV5-1	TRBJ1-5	few	-
TGTGCCAGCAGTGACCTCTACGAGCAGTACTTC	CASSDLYEQYF	TRBV27	TRBJ2-7	-	-
TGTGCCAGCAGACCCCTCCTAGCGGGACCCTACGAGCAGTACTTC	CASRPLLAGPYEQYF	TRBV27	TRBJ2-7	once	TRBD2
TGTGCCAGCAGCCCCTGGGGGCAGGGGAACACTGAAGCTTTCTTT	CASSPWGQGNTEAFF	TRBV25-1	TRBJ1-1	-	-
TGTGCCTGGAGTGCCCCGGACAGGGCCTCCTACGAGCAGTACTTC	CAWSAPDRASYEQYF	TRBV30	TRBJ2-7	-	TRBD1
TGTGCCAGCAGCCACCGGGTGGATTCACCCCTCCACTTT	CASSHRVDSPLHF	TRBV14	TRBJ1-6	few	-
TGTGCCAGCAGCCGATCTAGCGATAGCTCCTACGAGCAGTACTTC	CASSRSSDSSYEQYF	TRBV14	TRBJ2-7	once	-
TGTGCCTGGAGCATGGTGTCAGCCGGGAACACTGAAGCTTTCTTT	CAWSMVSAGNTEAFF	TRBV30	TRBJ1-1	few	-
TGTGCCTGGAGTGTGGTAAACGGAGAGACCCAGTACTTC	CAWSVVNGETQYF	TRBV30	TRBJ2-5	-	-
TGTGCCTGGACAGGGGATCTTGCCGGGGAGCTGTTTTTT	CAWTGDLAGELFF	TRBV30	TRBJ2-2	-	-
TGCAGCGTTGAAGCAGCCTATACCTACGAGCAGTACTTC	CSVEAAYTYEQYF	TRBV29-1	TRBJ2-7	-	-
TGCGCCAGCCGTTCCCCGCTACCCTATGGCTACACCTTC	CASRSPLPYGYTF	TRBV23-1	TRBJ1-2	once	-
TGTGCCAGCAGTTGGGGGGCCGAGAATGAGCAGTTCTTC	CASSWGAENEQFF	TRBV27	TRBJ2-1	-	-
TGTGCCAGCAGTGGGACAGGGGGCTTGGAGACCCAGTACTTC	CASSGTGGLETQYF	TRBV25-1	TRBJ2-5	-	TRBD1
TGCAGCGTTGAAGTTCTAACGAACACTGAAGCTTTCTTT	CSVEVLTNTEAFF	TRBV29-1	TRBJ1-1	-	-
TGTGCCAGCAGTCCCCCGACAGGGAGGGGCCACAATGAGCAGTTCTTC	CASSPPTGRGHNEQFF	TRBV25-1	TRBJ2-1	-	-